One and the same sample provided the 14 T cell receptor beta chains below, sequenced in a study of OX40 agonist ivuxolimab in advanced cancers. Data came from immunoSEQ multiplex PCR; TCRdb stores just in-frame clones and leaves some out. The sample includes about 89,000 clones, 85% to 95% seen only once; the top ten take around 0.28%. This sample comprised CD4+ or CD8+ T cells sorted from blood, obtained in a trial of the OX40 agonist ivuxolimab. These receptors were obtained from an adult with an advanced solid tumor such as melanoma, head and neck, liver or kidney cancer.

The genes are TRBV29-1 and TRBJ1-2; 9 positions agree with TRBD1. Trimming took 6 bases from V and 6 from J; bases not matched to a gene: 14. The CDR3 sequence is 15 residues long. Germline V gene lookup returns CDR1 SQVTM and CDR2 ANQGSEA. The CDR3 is CSVLLQGARMDGYTF. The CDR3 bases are TGCAGCGTCCTCCTACAGGGGGCGCGTATGGATGGCTACACCTTC.

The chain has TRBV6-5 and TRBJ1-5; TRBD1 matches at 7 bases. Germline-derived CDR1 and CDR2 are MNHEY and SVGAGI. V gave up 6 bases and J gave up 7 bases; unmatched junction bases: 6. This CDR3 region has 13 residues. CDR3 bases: TGTGCCAGCAGCCTTTTACAGGGGCAGCCCCAGCATTTT. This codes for CASSLLQGQPQHF.

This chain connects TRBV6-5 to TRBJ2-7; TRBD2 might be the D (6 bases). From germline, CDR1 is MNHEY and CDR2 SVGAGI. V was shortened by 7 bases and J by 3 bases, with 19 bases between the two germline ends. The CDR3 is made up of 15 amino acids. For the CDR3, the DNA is TGTGCCAGCAAAAAGGCCGGGAGTACCTACTACGAGCAGTACGTC. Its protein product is CASKKAGSTYYEQYV.

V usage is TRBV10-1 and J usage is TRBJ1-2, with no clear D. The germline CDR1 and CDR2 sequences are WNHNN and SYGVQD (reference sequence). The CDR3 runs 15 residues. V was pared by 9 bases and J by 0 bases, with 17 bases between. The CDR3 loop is CARVKLTGANYGYTF. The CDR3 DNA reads TGCGCCAGAGTAAAGCTGACGGGAGCTAACTATGGCTACACCTTC.

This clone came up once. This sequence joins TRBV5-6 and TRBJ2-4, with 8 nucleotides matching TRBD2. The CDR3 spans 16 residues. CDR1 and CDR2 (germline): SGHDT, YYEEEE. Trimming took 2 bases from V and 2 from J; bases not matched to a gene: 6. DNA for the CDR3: TGTGCCAGCAGCTTCTTAAGCGGGAGTACCAAAAACATTCAGTACTTC. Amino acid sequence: CASSFLSGSTKNIQYF.

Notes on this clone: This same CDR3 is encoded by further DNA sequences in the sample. CDR3 sequence: CAISPSTDTQYF. The DNA of the CDR3 is TGTGCCATCAGCCCGAGCACAGATACGCAGTATTTT. V and J are TRBV10-3 and TRBJ2-3; D unresolved. V was pared by 6 bases and J by 0 bases, with 4 bases between. CDR3 length: 12 amino acids. The germline gives CDR1 ENHRY, CDR2 SYGVKD.

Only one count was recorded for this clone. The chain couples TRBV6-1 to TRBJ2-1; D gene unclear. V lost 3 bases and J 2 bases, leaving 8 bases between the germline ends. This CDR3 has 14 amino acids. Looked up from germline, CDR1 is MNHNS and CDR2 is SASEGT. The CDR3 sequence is CASSEGLTYNEQFF. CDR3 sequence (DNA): TGTGCCAGCAGTGAGGGTCTAACCTACAATGAGCAGTTCTTC.

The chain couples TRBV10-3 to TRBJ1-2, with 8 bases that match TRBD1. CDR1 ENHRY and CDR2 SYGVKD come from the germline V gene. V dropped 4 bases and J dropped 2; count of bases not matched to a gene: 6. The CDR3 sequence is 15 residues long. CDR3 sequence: CAISAMPGGNYGYTF. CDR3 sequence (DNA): TGTGCCATCAGTGCAATGCCAGGGGGCAACTATGGCTACACCTTC.

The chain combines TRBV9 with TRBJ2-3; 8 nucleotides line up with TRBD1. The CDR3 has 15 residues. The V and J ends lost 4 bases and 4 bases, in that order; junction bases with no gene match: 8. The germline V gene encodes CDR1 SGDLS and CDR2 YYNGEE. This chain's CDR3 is CASSPRGQVPDTQYF. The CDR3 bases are TGTGCCAGCAGCCCCCGGGGACAGGTGCCAGATACGCAGTATTTT.

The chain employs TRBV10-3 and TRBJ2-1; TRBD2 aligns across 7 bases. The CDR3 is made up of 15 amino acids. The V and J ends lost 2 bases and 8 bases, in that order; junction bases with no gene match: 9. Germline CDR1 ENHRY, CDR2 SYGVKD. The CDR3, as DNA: TGTGCCATCAGTGAGGGGAGGGACCTGGGCTATGAGCAGTTCTTC. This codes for CAISEGRDLGYEQFF.

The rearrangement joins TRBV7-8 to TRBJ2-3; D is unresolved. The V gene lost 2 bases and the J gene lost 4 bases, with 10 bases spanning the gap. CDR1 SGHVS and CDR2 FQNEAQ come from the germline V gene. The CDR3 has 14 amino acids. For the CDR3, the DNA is TGTGCCAGCAGCTTAAGTCCCACCCCAGATACGCAGTATTTT. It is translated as CASSLSPTPDTQYF.

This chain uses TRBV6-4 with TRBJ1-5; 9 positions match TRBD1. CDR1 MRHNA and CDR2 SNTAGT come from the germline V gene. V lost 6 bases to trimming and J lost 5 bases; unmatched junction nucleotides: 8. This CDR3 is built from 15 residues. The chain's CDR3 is CASRRGQGPDQPQHF. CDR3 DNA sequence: TGTGCCAGCAGAAGAGGACAGGGGCCTGATCAGCCCCAGCATTTT.

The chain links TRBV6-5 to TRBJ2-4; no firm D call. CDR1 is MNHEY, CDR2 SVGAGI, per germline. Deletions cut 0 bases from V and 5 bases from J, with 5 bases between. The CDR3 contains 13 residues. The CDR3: CASSYSWQNIQYF. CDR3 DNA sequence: TGTGCCAGCAGTTACTCTTGGCAAAACATTCAGTACTTC.

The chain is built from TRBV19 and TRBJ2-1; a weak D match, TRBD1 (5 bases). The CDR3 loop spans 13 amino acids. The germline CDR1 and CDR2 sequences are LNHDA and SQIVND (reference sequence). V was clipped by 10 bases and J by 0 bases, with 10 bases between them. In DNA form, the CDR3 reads TGTGCCACAGGGCAGCGCTCCTACAATGAGCAGTTCTTC. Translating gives CATGQRSYNEQFF.